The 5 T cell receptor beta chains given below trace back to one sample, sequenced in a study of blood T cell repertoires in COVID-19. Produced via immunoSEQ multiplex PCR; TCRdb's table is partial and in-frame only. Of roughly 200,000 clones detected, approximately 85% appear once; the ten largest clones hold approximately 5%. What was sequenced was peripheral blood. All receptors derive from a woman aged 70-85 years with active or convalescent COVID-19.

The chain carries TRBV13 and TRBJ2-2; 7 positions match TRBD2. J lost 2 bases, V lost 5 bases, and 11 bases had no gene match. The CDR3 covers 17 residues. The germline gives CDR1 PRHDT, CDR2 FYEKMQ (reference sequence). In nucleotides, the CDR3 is TGTGCCAGCAGCCCCTGGGCAGCGGGACTTAACACCGGGGAGCTGTTTTTT. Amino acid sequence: CASSPWAAGLNTGELFF.

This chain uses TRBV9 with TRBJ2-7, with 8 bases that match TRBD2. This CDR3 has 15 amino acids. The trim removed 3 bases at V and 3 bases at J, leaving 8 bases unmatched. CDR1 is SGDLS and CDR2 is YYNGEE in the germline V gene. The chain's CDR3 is CASSAGSGAYYEQYF. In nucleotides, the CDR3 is TGTGCCAGCAGCGCCGGTAGCGGGGCTTACTACGAGCAGTACTTC. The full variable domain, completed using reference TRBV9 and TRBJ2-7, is DSGVTQTPKHLITATGQRVTLRCSPRSGDLSVYWYQQSLDQGLQFLIQYYNGEERAKGNILERFSAQQFPDLHSELNLSSLELGDSALYFCASSAGSGAYYEQYFGPGTRLTVT.

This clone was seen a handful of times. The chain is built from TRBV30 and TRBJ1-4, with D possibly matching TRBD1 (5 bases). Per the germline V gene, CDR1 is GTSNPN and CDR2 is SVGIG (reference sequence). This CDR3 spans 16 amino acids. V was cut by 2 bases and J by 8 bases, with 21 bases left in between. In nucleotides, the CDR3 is TGTGCCTGGAGTTCAATTATGGCCGGGGGTGGGGAAAAACTGTTTTTT. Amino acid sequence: CAWSSIMAGGGEKLFF.

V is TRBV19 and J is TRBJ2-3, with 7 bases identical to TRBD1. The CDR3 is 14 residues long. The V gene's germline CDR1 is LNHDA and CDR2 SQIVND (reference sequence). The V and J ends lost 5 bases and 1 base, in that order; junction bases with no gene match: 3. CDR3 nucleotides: TGTGCCAGTAGTCGGACAGGACGCACAGATACGCAGTATTTT. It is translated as CASSRTGRTDTQYF. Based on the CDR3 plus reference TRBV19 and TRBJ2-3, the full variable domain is DGGITQSPKYLFRKEGQNVTLSCEQNLNHDAMYWYRQDPGQGLRLIYYSQIVNDFQKGDIAEGYSVSREKKESFPLTVTSAQKNPTAFYLCASSRTGRTDTQYFGPGTRLTVL.

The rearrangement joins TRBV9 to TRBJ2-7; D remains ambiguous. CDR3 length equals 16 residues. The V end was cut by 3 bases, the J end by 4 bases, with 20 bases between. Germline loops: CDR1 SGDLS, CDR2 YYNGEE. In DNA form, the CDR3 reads TGTGCCAGCAGCGCCCCTCGGGTTGAGGAGTTTTACGAGCAGTACTTC. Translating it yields CASSAPRVEEFYEQYF.